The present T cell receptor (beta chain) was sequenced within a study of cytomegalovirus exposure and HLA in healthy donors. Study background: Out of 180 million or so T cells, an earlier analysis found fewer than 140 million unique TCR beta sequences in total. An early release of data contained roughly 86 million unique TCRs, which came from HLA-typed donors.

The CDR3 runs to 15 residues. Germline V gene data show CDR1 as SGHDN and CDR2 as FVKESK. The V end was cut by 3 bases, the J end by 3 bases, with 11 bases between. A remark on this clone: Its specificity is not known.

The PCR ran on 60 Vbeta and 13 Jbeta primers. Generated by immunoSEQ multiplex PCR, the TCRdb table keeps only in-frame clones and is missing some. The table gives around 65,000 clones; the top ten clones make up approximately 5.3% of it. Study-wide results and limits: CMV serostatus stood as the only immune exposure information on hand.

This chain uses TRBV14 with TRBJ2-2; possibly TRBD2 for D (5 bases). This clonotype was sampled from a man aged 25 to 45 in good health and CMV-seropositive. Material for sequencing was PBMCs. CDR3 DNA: TGTGCCAGCAGCCACGGGAATAAGGACACCGGGGAGCTGTTTTTT. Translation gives CASSHGNKDTGELFF.